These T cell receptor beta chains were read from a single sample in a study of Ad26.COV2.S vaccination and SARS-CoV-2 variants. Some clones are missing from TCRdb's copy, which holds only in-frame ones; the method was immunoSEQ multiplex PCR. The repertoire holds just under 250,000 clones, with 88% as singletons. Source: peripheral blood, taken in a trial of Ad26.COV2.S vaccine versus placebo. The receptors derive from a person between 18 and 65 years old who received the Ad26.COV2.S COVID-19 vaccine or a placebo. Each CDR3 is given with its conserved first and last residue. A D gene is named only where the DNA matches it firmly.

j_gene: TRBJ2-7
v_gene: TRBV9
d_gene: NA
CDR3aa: CASSPGNSYEQYF

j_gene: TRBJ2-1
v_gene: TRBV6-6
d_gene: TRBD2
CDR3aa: CASSYLAGGPGEQFF

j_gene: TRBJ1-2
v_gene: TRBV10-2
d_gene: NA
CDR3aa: CASSESTAPNGYTF

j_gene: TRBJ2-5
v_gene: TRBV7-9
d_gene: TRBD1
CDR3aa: CASTKGWTGVGETQYF

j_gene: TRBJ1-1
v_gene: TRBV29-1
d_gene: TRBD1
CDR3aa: CSVGGTGGERMNTEAFF

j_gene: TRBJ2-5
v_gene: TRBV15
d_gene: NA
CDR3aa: CATSRVEVRTQYF

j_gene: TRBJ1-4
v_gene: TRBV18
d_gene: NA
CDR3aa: CASSLRDTNEKLFF

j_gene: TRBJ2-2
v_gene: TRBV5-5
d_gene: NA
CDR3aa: CASSSQGGAGTGELFF

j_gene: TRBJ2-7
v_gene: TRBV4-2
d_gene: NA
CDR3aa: CASSQDGQGYEQYF

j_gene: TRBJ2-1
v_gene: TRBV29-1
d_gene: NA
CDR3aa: CSVPGLKYNEQFF

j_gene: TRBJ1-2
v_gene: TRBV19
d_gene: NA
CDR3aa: CASRQSANYGYTF

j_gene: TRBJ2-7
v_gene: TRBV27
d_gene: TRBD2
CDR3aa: CASSLEAGGPYEQYF

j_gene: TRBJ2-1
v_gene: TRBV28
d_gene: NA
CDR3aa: CASSLINPTQDRFF

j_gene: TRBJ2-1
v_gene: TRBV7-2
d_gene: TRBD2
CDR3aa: CASSLVREGEKFF

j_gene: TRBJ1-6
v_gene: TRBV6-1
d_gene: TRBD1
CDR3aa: CASSDLTGGFSPLHF

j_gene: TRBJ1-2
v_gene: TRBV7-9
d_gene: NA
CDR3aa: CASSFDPEGYTF

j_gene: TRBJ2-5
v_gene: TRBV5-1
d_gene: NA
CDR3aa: CASSLEGSSGETQYF

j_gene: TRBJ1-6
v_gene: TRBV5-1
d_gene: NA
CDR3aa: CASSIGGSSPLHF

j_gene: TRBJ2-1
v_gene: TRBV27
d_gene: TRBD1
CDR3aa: CASSSYRDRFYNEQFF

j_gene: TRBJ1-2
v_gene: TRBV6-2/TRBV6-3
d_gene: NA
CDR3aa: CASSLDRLRGYTF

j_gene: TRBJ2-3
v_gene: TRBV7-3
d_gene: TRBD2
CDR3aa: CASSDSGRTDTQYF

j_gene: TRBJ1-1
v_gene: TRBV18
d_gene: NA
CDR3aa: CASSPTSNRAGTEAFF

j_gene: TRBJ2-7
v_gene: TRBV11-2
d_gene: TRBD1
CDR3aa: CASSGDRGLSYEQYF

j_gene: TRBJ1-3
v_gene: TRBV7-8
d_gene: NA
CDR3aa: CASSLVGGNTIYF

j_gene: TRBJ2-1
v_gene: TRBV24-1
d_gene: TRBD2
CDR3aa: CATSDLHGTSGGTVKNEQFF

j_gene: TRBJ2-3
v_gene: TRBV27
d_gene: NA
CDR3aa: CASSALGASTDTQYF

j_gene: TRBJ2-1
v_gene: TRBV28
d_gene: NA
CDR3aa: CASSAQGGVVLTYNEQFF

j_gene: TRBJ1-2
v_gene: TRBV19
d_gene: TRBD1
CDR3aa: CASRTRGQNGYTF

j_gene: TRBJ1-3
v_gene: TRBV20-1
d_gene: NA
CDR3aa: CSASVGTGNTIYF

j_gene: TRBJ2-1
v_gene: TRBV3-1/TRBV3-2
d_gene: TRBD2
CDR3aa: CASSQPTLGLAGLQGNEQFF

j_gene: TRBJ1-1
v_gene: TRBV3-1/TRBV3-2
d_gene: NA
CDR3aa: CASSQATANTEAFF

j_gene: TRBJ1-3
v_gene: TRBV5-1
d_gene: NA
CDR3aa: CASSLESYSGNTIYF

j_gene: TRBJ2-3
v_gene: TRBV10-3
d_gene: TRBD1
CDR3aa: CAISGTGQVDTQYF

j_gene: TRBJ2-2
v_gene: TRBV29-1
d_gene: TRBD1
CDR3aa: CSVLDGTANTGELFF

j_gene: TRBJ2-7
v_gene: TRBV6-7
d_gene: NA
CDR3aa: CASRRSGTPEQYF

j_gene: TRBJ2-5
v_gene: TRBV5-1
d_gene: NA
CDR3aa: CASKVQGVETQYF

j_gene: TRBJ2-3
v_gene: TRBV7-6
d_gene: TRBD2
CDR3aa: CASSLGSGLSTDTQYF

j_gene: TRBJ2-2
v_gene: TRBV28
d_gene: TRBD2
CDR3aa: CASSLRSLAVNTGELFF

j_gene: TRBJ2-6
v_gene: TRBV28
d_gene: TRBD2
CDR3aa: CASSPRGGAGANVLTF

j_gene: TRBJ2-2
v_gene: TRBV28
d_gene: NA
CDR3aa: CASSFGEGLTGELFF

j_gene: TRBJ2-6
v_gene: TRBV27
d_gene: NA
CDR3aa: CVSGRLSGANVLTF

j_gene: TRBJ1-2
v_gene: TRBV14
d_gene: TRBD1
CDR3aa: CASSQGTGPANYGYTF

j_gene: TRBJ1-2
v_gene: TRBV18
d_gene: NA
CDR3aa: CASSPKTDPGRGYTF

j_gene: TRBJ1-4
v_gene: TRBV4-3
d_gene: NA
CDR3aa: CASSLGMAGTTNEKLFF

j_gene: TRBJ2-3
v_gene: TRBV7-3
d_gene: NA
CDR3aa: CASASVFTDTQYF